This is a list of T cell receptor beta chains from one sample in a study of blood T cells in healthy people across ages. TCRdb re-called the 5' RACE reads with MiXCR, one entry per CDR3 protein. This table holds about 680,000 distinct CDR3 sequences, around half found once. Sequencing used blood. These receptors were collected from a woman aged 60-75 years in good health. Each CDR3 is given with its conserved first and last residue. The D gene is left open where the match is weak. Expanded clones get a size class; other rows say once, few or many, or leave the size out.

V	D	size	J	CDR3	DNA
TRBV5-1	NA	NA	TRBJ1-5	CASSLEGTYNQPQHF	TGCGCCAGCAGCTTGGAGGGGACTTACAATCAGCCCCAGCATTTT
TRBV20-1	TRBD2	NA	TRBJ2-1	CSAFGAGGLDEQFF	TGCAGTGCTTTTGGGGCGGGGGGCCTGGATGAGCAGTTCTTC
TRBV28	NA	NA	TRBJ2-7	CASSYSDSFSYEQYF	TGTGCCAGCAGTTATTCCGACAGCTTCTCCTACGAGCAGTACTTC
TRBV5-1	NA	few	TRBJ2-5	CASSRSQETQYF	TGCGCCAGCAGTAGGTCTCAAGAGACCCAGTACTTC
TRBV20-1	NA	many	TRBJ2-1	CSARVGAERSSYNEQFF	TGCAGTGCTAGAGTGGGAGCCGAGCGCAGCTCCTACAATGAGCAGTTCTTC
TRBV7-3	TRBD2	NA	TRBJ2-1	CASSWTSGSVNEQFF	TGTGCCAGCAGCTGGACTAGCGGGAGTGTCAATGAGCAGTTCTTC
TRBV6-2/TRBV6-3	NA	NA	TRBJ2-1	CASSSQRREYNEQFF	TGTGCCAGCAGTTCACAGCGGAGAGAATACAATGAGCAGTTCTTC
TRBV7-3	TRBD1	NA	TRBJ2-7	CASSRSGTGNYEQYF	TGTGCCAGCAGCCGATCCGGGACAGGGAACTACGAGCAGTACTTC
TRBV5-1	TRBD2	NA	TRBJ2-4	CASSPRGGPNIQYF	TGCGCCAGCAGCCCCCGCGGGGGGCCTAACATTCAGTACTTC
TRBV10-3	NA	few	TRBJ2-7	CAISESRGAYYEQYF	TGTGCCATCAGTGAGTCTAGGGGCGCTTACTACGAGCAGTACTTC
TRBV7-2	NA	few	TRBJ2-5	CASSRRHDLPEQYF	TGTGCCAGCAGCAGAAGACATGACCTTCCAGAGCAGTACTTC
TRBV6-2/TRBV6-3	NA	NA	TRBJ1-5	CASSKSQAYQPQHF	TGTGCCAGCAGCAAATCACAGGCGTACCAGCCCCAGCATTTT
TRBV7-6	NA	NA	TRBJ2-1	CASSLVNVNEQFF	TGTGCCAGCAGCTTAGTTAACGTCAATGAGCAGTTCTTC
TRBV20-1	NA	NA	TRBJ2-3	CSASVLGRDTQYF	TGCAGTGCTAGTGTCCTCGGGCGTGATACGCAGTATTTT
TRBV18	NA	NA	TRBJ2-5	CASSPLGAETQYF	TGTGCCAGCTCACCATTGGGGGCCGAGACCCAGTACTTC
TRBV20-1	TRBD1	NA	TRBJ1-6	CSARDRGRNSPLHF	TGCAGTGCTAGAGACAGGGGGCGTAATTCACCCCTCCACTTT
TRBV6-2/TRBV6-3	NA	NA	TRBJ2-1	CASSDSVSYEQFF	TGTGCCAGCAGTGACTCGGTGTCTTATGAGCAGTTCTTC
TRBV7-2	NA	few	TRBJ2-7	CASSLDWRGPYEQYF	TGTGCCAGCAGCTTAGATTGGCGGGGCCCCTACGAGCAGTACTTC
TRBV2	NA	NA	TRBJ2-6	CASSEAGSSGANVLTF	TGTGCCAGCAGTGAAGCCGGGAGCTCTGGGGCCAACGTCCTGACTTTC
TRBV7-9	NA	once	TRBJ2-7	CASSLAVAGTQYF	TGTGCCAGCAGCTTAGCGGTGGCAGGTACCCAGTACTTC
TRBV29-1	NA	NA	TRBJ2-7	CSVEEGGFEQYF	TGCAGCGTTGAAGAAGGGGGGTTCGAGCAGTACTTC
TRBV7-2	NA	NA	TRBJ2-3	CASSLAGGGVDTQYF	TGTGCCAGCAGCTTAGCGGGGGGTGGGGTAGATACGCAGTATTTT
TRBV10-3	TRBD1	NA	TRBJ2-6	CAIRTGQGNSGANVLTF	TGTGCCATCAGGACGGGACAGGGCAACTCTGGGGCCAACGTCCTGACTTTC
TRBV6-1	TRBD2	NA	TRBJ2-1	CAIQDGGAYNEQFF	TGTGCCATCCAGGACGGGGGGGCCTACAATGAGCAGTTCTTC
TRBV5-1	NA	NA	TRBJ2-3	CASSLGGGGWSSGSTDTQYF	TGCGCCAGCAGCTTGGGCGGAGGGGGCTGGTCTAGCGGGTCCACAGATACGCAGTATTTT
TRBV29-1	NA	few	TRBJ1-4	CSVREKNEKLFF	TGCAGCGTCCGGGAAAAAAATGAAAAACTGTTTTTT
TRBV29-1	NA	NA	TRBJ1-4	CSVEGGSEKLFF	TGCAGCGTCGAAGGGGGGTCTGAAAAACTGTTTTTT
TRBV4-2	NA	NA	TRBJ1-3	CASSQGSSGRGSGNTIYF	TGTGCCAGCAGCCAAGGCTCCTCCGGACGGGGCTCTGGAAACACCATATATTTT
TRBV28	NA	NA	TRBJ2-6	CASNQLQGTGANVLTF	TGTGCCAGCAACCAACTTCAAGGTACTGGGGCCAACGTCCTGACTTTC
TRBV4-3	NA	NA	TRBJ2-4	CASSQDAGGLGKNIQYF	TGCGCCAGCAGCCAAGACGCCGGGGGCCTGGGCAAAAACATTCAGTACTTC
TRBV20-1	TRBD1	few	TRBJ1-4	CSGRDRQEKLFF	TGCAGTGGAAGGGACAGGCAGGAAAAACTGTTTTTT
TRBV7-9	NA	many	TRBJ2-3	CASSQQTTNTDTQYF	TGTGCCAGCAGCCAGCAAACCACGAACACAGATACGCAGTATTTT
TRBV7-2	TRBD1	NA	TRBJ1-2	CASSSPRGRDYGYTF	TGTGCCAGCAGTTCCCCCAGGGGGCGCGACTATGGCTACACCTTC
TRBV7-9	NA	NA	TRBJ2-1	CASSLQLNEQFF	TGTGCCAGCAGCTTACAATTGAATGAGCAGTTCTTC
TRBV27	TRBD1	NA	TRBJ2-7	CASSRDRSSYEQYF	TGTGCCAGCTCTCGGGACAGGAGCTCCTACGAGCAGTACTTC
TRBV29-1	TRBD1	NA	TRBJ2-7	CSGVGDSYEQYF	TGCAGCGGTGTGGGGGACAGCTACGAGCAGTACTTC
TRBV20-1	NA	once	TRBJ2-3	CSARFAQISTDTQYF	TGCAGTGCTAGATTTGCACAAATAAGCACAGATACGCAGTATTTT
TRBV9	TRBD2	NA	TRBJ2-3	CASSDSTRLAGGFDPDTQYF	TGTGCCAGCAGCGACTCCACGAGGCTAGCGGGAGGTTTCGATCCAGATACGCAGTATTTT